This T cell receptor (beta chain) came from a study of blood T cell repertoires in COVID-19. Overall study context: Samples of COVID-19 (acute and convalescent) were obtained from the United States, Italy and Spain.

Methods used by the authors: Amplification with reference gene primers provided the estimates of nucleated cell counts. Generated by immunoSEQ multiplex PCR, the TCRdb table keeps only in-frame clones and is missing some. V and J calls and clone size are copied from that table; D and trimming were computed from the DNA. The sample carries over 60,000 clones, about 92% recorded once. CDR1 and CDR2 (germline): SGHAT, FQNNGV. This CDR3 has 14 residues. V shed 4 bases, J shed 0 bases, and the junction held 1 base outside the gene matches. This chain links TRBV11-2 with TRBJ2-7, with 9 bases lining up with TRBD1. The clonotype originates from a woman older than 75 with active or convalescent COVID-19. Sequencing was carried out using peripheral blood. This chain's CDR3 is CASSSGQGSYEQYF. CDR3 in DNA: TGTGCCAGCAGCTCGGGACAGGGCTCCTACGAGCAGTACTTC.